This T cell receptor (beta chain) comes out of a study of glioma-infiltrating T cells after dendritic cell vaccination. Study-wide background: Dendritic cell vaccination trial patients had either newly diagnosed or recurrent glioblastoma. At biweekly intervals, patients got three intradermal dendritic cell vaccine injections.

Data came from immunoSEQ multiplex PCR; TCRdb stores just in-frame clones and leaves some out. The table shows over 90,000 clones, with under 90% occurring only once. Isocitrate dehydrogenase mutation was absent in all glioblastoma patients. A single count supports this clone. The antigen is not known. This same CDR3 is encoded by further DNA sequences in the sample. Unmatched junction bases numbered 6, after V lost 5 bases and J lost 6 bases. The germline V gene encodes CDR1 SNHLY and CDR2 FYNNEI. The CDR3 is 13 amino acids. Study-wide results and caveats: Estimated pretreatment TIL content predicted outcome after dendritic cell vaccination.

This clonotype was obtained from a human donor with glioblastoma. Sequencing was performed on blood, taken before dendritic cell vaccination. This chain uses TRBV2 with TRBJ1-2, with 7 positions matching TRBD1. The CDR3 sequence is CASSRTGLDGYTF. Written as DNA, the CDR3 is TGTGCCAGCAGTAGGACAGGATTGGATGGCTACACCTTC.